Listed here are 18 T cell receptor beta chains from one sample, sequenced in a study of shared clonotypes between healthy human individuals. Data came from immunoSEQ multiplex PCR; TCRdb stores just in-frame clones and leaves some out. The sample includes about 1 million clones, about 80% of them seen just once. The material sequenced was memory CD4+ T cells from PBMCs. Documented subset: CD45RA-negative fraction. The receptor set was obtained from a man aged 18 to 35 in good health. Some clones in this sample may be carry-over from other donors' samples.

The chain couples TRBV7-3 to TRBJ2-3; a possible D gene is TRBD2 (6 bases). Trimming left V 5 bases short and J 2 bases short, with 17 bases between. The CDR3 covers 16 residues. Germline V gene lookup returns CDR1 SGHTA and CDR2 FQGTGA. The CDR3 DNA is TGTGCCAGCAGCCCCGGGCTAGCGTCGTACACAGATACGCAGTATTTT. Its translation is CASSPGLASYTDTQYF.

The chain couples TRBV4-3 to TRBJ1-1; the D gene is possibly TRBD1 (6 bases). V was clipped by 0 bases and J by 7 bases, with 15 bases between them. Per germline, CDR1 LGHNA and CDR2 YSLEER. The CDR3 is made up of 15 amino acids. The CDR3 sequence: CASSQDNRDTFEAFF. CDR3 nucleotide sequence: TGCGCCAGCAGCCAAGACAACCGGGACACCTTTGAAGCTTTCTTT.

This clone appeared a few times. The chain has TRBV9 and TRBJ1-5; D unclear. Germline loops: CDR1 SGDLS, CDR2 YYNGEE. Trimming shortened V by 1 base and J by 0 bases, and 8 bases separated the two germline ends. The CDR3 is made up of 15 amino acids. The CDR3 sequence: CASSVNLDSNQPQHF. The CDR3 bases are TGTGCCAGCAGCGTAAATCTGGATAGCAATCAGCCCCAGCATTTT.

The CDR3 reads CASSGGNSYNEQFF. The CDR3 nucleotides are TGCGCCAGCAGTGGAGGGAACTCCTACAATGAGCAGTTCTTC. The rearrangement links TRBV5-1 to TRBJ2-1, with D perhaps matching TRBD2 (6 bases). Trimming removed 5 bases at V and 0 bases at J, with 9 bases between. Per the germline V gene, CDR1 is SGHRS and CDR2 is YFSETQ. CDR3 length: 14 residues.

V is TRBV6-6 and J is TRBJ2-3; TRBD1 or TRBD2 may be the D gene (5 bases each). Between the trimmed V and J ends, which lost 5 bases and 2 bases, there was a span of 14 bases. The CDR3 runs to 15 residues. Germline V gives CDR1 MNHNY, CDR2 SVGAGI (reference sequence). The CDR3 spells CASSDGTAVTDTQYF. CDR3 bases: TGTGCCAGCAGTGACGGGACCGCTGTCACAGATACGCAGTATTTT.

This sequence joins TRBV19 and TRBJ2-1; TRBD2 matches at 12 bases. V shed 7 bases, J shed 8 bases, and the junction held 12 bases outside the gene matches. The germline gives CDR1 LNHDA, CDR2 SQIVND (reference sequence). The CDR3 consists of 16 residues. The CDR3 loop is CASTSRASGRAHEQFF. The CDR3 region has the DNA TGTGCCAGTACCTCAAGGGCTAGCGGGAGGGCCCATGAGCAGTTCTTC.

The genes are TRBV7-9 and TRBJ2-7; no firm D call. Germline CDR1 and CDR2: SEHNR and FQNEAQ (reference sequence). The germline V and J ends were trimmed by 1 base and 5 bases, with 3 bases remaining between them. This CDR3 has 11 amino acids. The CDR3 DNA is TGTGCCAGCAGCTTAGAGGACGAGCAGTACTTC. Protein sequence: CASSLEDEQYF.

This chain joins TRBV6-5 and TRBJ2-7; D tentatively fits TRBD1 or TRBD2 (5 bases each). V was trimmed by 6 bases and J by 2 bases, leaving 11 bases between them. CDR3 length equals 13 residues. Germline CDR1 reads MNHEY; CDR2 reads SVGAGI. CDR3 in DNA: TGTGCCAGCAGCACCGGGACCCCCTACGAGCAGTACTTC. Its protein product is CASSTGTPYEQYF.

This rearrangement joins TRBV28 to TRBJ2-5, with 7 bases fitting TRBD1. CDR1 MDHEN and CDR2 SYDVKM come from the germline V gene. The CDR3 is 15 amino acids. The V gene end was trimmed by 7 bases and the J gene end by 2 bases; junction bases not matched to a gene: 10. Here the CDR3 reads CASNPGQDRQETQYF. In nucleotides, the CDR3 is TGTGCCAGCAACCCCGGACAGGACCGTCAAGAGACCCAGTACTTC. Using reference TRBV28 and TRBJ2-5 for the parts outside the CDR3, the full variable domain is DVKVTQSSRYLVKRTGEKVFLECVQDMDHENMFWYRQDPGLGLRLIYFSYDVKMKEKGDIPEGYSVSREKKERFSLILESASTNQTSMYLCASNPGQDRQETQYFGPGTRLLVL.

This clone was recorded once. The CDR3 loop reads CASSLSGRFQGETQYF. Written as DNA, the CDR3 is TGTGCCAGCAGCCTTAGCGGCCGATTCCAGGGAGAGACCCAGTACTTC. This rearrangement joins TRBV4-2 to TRBJ2-5; a possible D gene is TRBD2 (6 bases). Germline assignment: CDR1 LGHNA and CDR2 YNFKEQ. The CDR3 has 16 residues. The V gene lost 4 bases and the J gene lost 4 bases, with 19 bases spanning the gap.

This chain uses TRBV19 with TRBJ1-2; the match to TRBD1 covers 9 bases. The germline V gene encodes CDR1 LNHDA and CDR2 SQIVND (reference sequence). J lost 7 bases, V lost 7 bases, and 7 bases had no gene match. This CDR3 region has 13 residues. CDR3 nucleotide sequence: TGTGCCAGTACCCCACAGGGGGCGCGTGGCTACACCTTC. Amino acid sequence: CASTPQGARGYTF.

V usage is TRBV2 and J usage is TRBJ2-7, with D possibly TRBD2 on 5 matching bases. In germline, CDR1 is SNHLY, CDR2 FYNNEI. Trimming took 4 bases from V and 6 from J, leaving 7 bases between them. The CDR3 has 11 amino acids. CDR3 nucleotides: TGTGCCAGCAGTGGGGGAGTCGAGCAGTACTTC. Translation gives CASSGGVEQYF. Complete variable domain (other parts from reference TRBV2 and TRBJ2-7): EPEVTQTPSHQVTQMGQEVILRCVPISNHLYFYWYRQILGQKVEFLVSFYNNEISEKSEIFDDQFSVERPDGSNFTLKIRSTKLEDSAMYFCASSGGVEQYFGPGTRLTVT.

This clone appeared a single time. The gene calls are TRBV15 and TRBJ1-5, with a possible D match to TRBD1 (5 bases). Trimming cost V 1 base and J 5 bases, with 12 bases left between them. Germline V gives CDR1 LNHNV, CDR2 YYDKDF (reference sequence). The CDR3 is 15 residues long. CDR3 DNA sequence: TGTGCCACCAGCAGAGGGGCAGGGCGAGATCAGCCCCAGCATTTT. Residues: CATSRGAGRDQPQHF.

The chain carries TRBV29-1 and TRBJ2-5; 9 bases are shared with TRBD1. Germline V CDR1 and CDR2: SQVTM, ANQGSEA. V gave up 7 bases and J gave up 4 bases; unmatched junction bases: 7. The CDR3 is 13 residues long. CDR3 DNA sequence: TGCAGCGCTGGACAGGGGAGGGTAGAGACCCAGTACTTC. Protein product: CSAGQGRVETQYF.

The chain joins TRBV27 to TRBJ1-5, with D perhaps matching TRBD1 (5 bases). The CDR3 covers 15 residues. Between the trimmed V and J ends, which lost 0 bases and 4 bases, there was a span of 10 bases. Germline assignment: CDR1 MNHEY and CDR2 SMNVEV (reference sequence). The CDR3 is CASSLSRAGNQPQHF. The DNA for the CDR3 is TGTGCCAGCAGTTTATCGAGGGCAGGGAATCAGCCCCAGCATTTT.

The CDR3 region is CASSWGGGHGELFF. CDR3 nucleotide sequence: TGTGCCAGCAGTTGGGGCGGGGGCCACGGGGAGCTGTTTTTT. The J gene is TRBJ2-2, the V gene TRBV28, with a tentative D call TRBD2 (7 bases). Between the trimmed V and J ends, which lost 4 bases and 7 bases, there was a span of 13 bases. This CDR3 region has 14 residues. CDR1 and CDR2 from the germline V gene are MDHEN and SYDVKM.

This chain links TRBV6-5 with TRBJ2-7, with D hard to call. Germline values: CDR1 MNHEY, CDR2 SVGAGI. This CDR3 is 13 amino acids long. The V and J ends lost 0 bases and 7 bases respectively, with 10 bases between them. The DNA for the CDR3 is TGTGCCAGCAGTTACTCCCAAGACGGGGAGCAGTACTTC. Its protein is CASSYSQDGEQYF.

There are a few counts of this clone. The chain employs TRBV5-1 and TRBJ1-5, with D tentatively TRBD1 (5 bases). The germline V and J ends were trimmed by 0 bases and 7 bases, with 14 bases remaining between them. The CDR3 extends over 15 amino acids. The germline V gene encodes CDR1 SGHRS and CDR2 YFSETQ. CDR3 region: CASSLGTRVGQPQHF. CDR3 nucleotides: TGCGCCAGCAGCTTGGGGACCAGGGTCGGCCAGCCCCAGCATTTT.